This TCR beta chain originates from a study of glioma-infiltrating T cells after dendritic cell vaccination (dated by TCRdb to about 2016). The study in broad terms: The cohort comprised around 15 glioblastoma patients from Phase I and II dendritic cell vaccination trials, 9 newly diagnosed and 6 with recurrent disease. Autologous tumor lysate-pulsed dendritic cell vaccination was administered to the patients between about 2003 and 2012. The vaccine was prepared from monocyte-derived dendritic cells that were cultured for 6 to 7 days with IL-4 and GM-CSF and then pulsed overnight with autologous tumor lysate. Patients received three intradermal dendritic cell vaccine injections at biweekly intervals in the arm below the axilla. In glioblastoma patients vaccinated with dendritic cells, deep sequencing of TCR beta CDR3 regions served to measure tumor-infiltrating lymphocyte content and to compare repertoires between tumor and blood. Survival after dendritic cell vaccination was correlated with TCR sequencing metrics, including TIL content and tumor-blood repertoire overlap.

TCRB CDR3 regions were amplified from about 2 ug genomic DNA, or all available DNA if less, using the immunoSEQ assay. The multiplex PCR employed 60 forward primers targeting TCR V beta segments and 13 reverse primers targeting J beta segments. To estimate reads per starting template, synthetic control templates were spiked into each sample at limiting dilution. The Illumina HiSeq System generated 87 bp sequencing reads. The authors processed their data as follows. PCR and sequencing errors were removed by a nearest neighbor algorithm that merged closely related sequences. TCR overlap was defined as the percentage of unique tumor TCR beta sequences that were also found in the peripheral blood of the same patient. TCRdb took over this immuneACCESS table, retaining in-frame rearrangements with V and J assigned. Such tables are incomplete; in checked studies, under half of the missing clones stem from an unresolved V gene, and the remainder is unexplained. Clone size and V and J calls were adopted from that table, with D and trimming inferred from the DNA. This sample holds 20,000 or so clones; roughly 86% were observed only once. The ten top clones hold about 2.9% of the sample.

Deletion took 4 bases off V and 1 base off J, with a span of 19 bases between the germline ends. From the germline V gene (reference sequence), CDR1 is SEHNR and CDR2 is FQNEAQ. CDR3 length: 18 amino acids, cysteine to phenylalanine. Only the CDR3 region is kept as DNA, spanning 54 bases read in frame from base 1. To note about this clone: Its cognate antigen has yet to be identified. Per-base qualities were not stored, and no clone one base away is much larger.

Broad study findings and their caveats: The three-group TCR overlap response model was characterized as speculative, and prospective validation of the model was stated to be required. TCR clonality showed no direct relationship with survival, which suggests that a diverse polyclonal response may be important. After dendritic cell vaccination, a higher estimated pretreatment TIL content predicted longer time to progression and longer overall survival. The cohort was small and heterogeneous, only a few patients had full blood and tumor sets, and even fewer had initial-recurrent tumor pairs.

Reading the label with the study, this specimen's time point is: after dendritic cell vaccination, including at tumor progression/relapse. Patients were selected on the basis of adequate residual fresh-frozen tumor tissue and more than two years of available survival data. None of the glioblastoma patients carried an isocitrate dehydrogenase mutation, although molecular status otherwise varied. PBMC were collected before vaccination, two weeks after the third vaccination, and at tumor progression if progression occurred. The Qiagen DNeasy Blood extraction Kit was used for extraction of genomic DNA.

The specimen was blood, collected after dendritic cell vaccination. Recombination joined TRBV7-9 with TRBJ2-2; the D region possibly corresponds to TRBD1 (6 bases align). This receptor was obtained from a human donor with glioblastoma. The CDR3: CASSSEPGQPMNTGELFF. The DNA sequence follows: TGTGCCAGCAGCTCCGAGCCGGGACAACCTATGAACACCGGGGAGCTGTTTTTT. The full variable domain, with segments outside the CDR3 supplied by the reference TRBV7-9 and TRBJ2-2 proteins, appears as DTGVSQNPRHKITKRGQNVTFRCDPISEHNRLYWYRQTLGQGPEFLTYFQNEAQLEKSRLLSDRFSAERPKGSFSTLEIQRTEQGDSAMYLCASSSEPGQPMNTGELFFGEGSRLTVL.